A selection of T cell receptor beta chains follows, all from one sample in a study of blood T cell repertoires in COVID-19. Sequencing was performed with immunoSEQ multiplex PCR; in TCRdb, only in-frame clones are kept and a portion is missing. Of roughly 220,000 clones in the sample, around 85% were seen once. The sample consisted of PBMCs or T cells enriched from blood (not recorded which). The receptors originated from a woman between 40 and 55 years old with acute COVID-19. The CDR3 runs from the conserved cysteine through the conserved F or W. The D gene is left open where the match is weak. Clone size is shown for a subset of rows, as once, few, many or a class of expanded clone.

V,D,size,J,DNA,CDR3
TRBV5-1,TRBD1,.,TRBJ1-3,TGCGCCAGCAGCAAACTAGGGACAGGGTCTGGAAACACCATATATTTT,CASSKLGTGSGNTIYF
TRBV3-1/TRBV3-2,TRBD2,once,TRBJ2-3,TGTGCCAGCAGCCAAGGGACTAGCGGGGTGGTAGATACGCAGTATTTT,CASSQGTSGVVDTQYF
TRBV2,TRBD1,.,TRBJ1-2,TGTGCCAGCAACCAAAAGACGACAGGGGGCGATTATGGCTACACCTTC,CASNQKTTGGDYGYTF
TRBV20-1,.,once,TRBJ2-2,TGCAGTGCTAGTGGTGGGCGGGAGAACACCGGGGAGCTGTTTTTT,CSASGGRENTGELFF
TRBV19,TRBD2,.,TRBJ2-2,TGTGCCAGTAAGGCGGGAGAGAACACCGGGGAGCTGTTTTTT,CASKAGENTGELFF
TRBV27,.,.,TRBJ2-3,TGTGCCAGCAGTGGGGCGGGATGGCCAGATACGCAGTATTTT,CASSGAGWPDTQYF
TRBV18,.,.,TRBJ1-1,TGTGCCAGCTCACCACTCGGCACTGAAGCTTTCTTT,CASSPLGTEAFF
TRBV27,.,.,TRBJ1-6,TGTGCCAGCACCCCCTCCGGCTCCTATAATTCACCCCTCCACTTT,CASTPSGSYNSPLHF
TRBV5-6,.,few,TRBJ2-2,TGTGCCAGCAGCCGTCTACCCGGGGAGCTGTTTTTT,CASSRLPGELFF
TRBV18,TRBD1,once,TRBJ2-1,TGTGCCAGCTCACCCCCGGGCAGGGGGAAGTACAATGAGCAGTTCTTC,CASSPPGRGKYNEQFF
TRBV25-1,.,.,TRBJ2-7,TGTGCCAGCAGTGAGCTAACAGGTTCAACGTCCTACGAGCAGTACTTC,CASSELTGSTSYEQYF
TRBV6-5,.,.,TRBJ2-6,TGTGCCAGCCGAGTGGTGAGCACCGGGGCCAACGTCCTGACTTTC,CASRVVSTGANVLTF
TRBV4-2,.,.,TRBJ1-2,TGTGCCAGCAGCCAAGATTGGCGGGACTATGGCTACACCTTC,CASSQDWRDYGYTF
TRBV11-2,TRBD1,once,TRBJ1-4,TGTGCCAGCAGCCCCCGGACAGGTTATTATGAAAAACTGTTTTTT,CASSPRTGYYEKLFF
TRBV3-1/TRBV3-2,TRBD2,.,TRBJ2-5,TGTGCCAGCAGCCGCGGGAGTTTAAAGACCCAGTACTTC,CASSRGSLKTQYF
TRBV5-1,.,.,TRBJ1-4,TGCGCCAGCAGCTTGGAGGGGTCGACTAATGAAAAACTGTTTTTT,CASSLEGSTNEKLFF
TRBV19,TRBD1,.,TRBJ2-5,TGTGCCAGTGCCGAATTCCCGGGACAGGGGGGAGAGACCCAGTACTTC,CASAEFPGQGGETQYF
TRBV27,TRBD2,.,TRBJ2-3,TGTGCCAGCAGCCAGCGGGGGAGCACAGATACGCAGTATTTT,CASSQRGSTDTQYF
TRBV27,.,.,TRBJ2-7,TGTGCCAGCATTGGGTTTGGGGGGACAGCAGTCTACGAGCAGTACTTC,CASIGFGGTAVYEQYF
TRBV7-2,.,once,TRBJ2-7,TGTGCCAGCAGCTTAGACAGGGCAGCGTCCTACGAGCAGTACTTC,CASSLDRAASYEQYF
TRBV11-2,TRBD1,.,TRBJ2-7,TGTGCCAGCAGGACCACAGGGGGCTACGAGCAGTACTTC,CASRTTGGYEQYF
TRBV6-1,.,.,TRBJ2-4,TGTGCCAGCAGTAAAGCCTTGGGAGTCAAAAACATTCAGTACTTC,CASSKALGVKNIQYF
TRBV10-1,.,.,TRBJ2-7,TGCGCCAGCAGTGTAGGGGGAGCCTACGAGCAGTACTTC,CASSVGGAYEQYF
TRBV9,TRBD1,.,TRBJ1-6,TGTGCCAGCAGCGTCGGACAGGGGGCATCTAATTCACCCCTCCACTTT,CASSVGQGASNSPLHF
TRBV3-1/TRBV3-2,TRBD1,few,TRBJ1-1,TGTGCCAGCAGCCAGACAGGGAATGAAGCTTTCTTT,CASSQTGNEAFF
TRBV5-1,.,.,TRBJ2-1,TGCGCCAGCAGCTTGGAAGGGGGATTCGGGCAGTTCTTC,CASSLEGGFGQFF
TRBV11-2,.,.,TRBJ2-7,TGTGCCAGCAGCTTAGGGACAGATCCGTACTTC,CASSLGTDPYF
TRBV18,.,.,TRBJ2-5,TGTGCCAGCTCATCCACAATAGGGGGAGAGACCCAGTACTTC,CASSSTIGGETQYF
TRBV10-1,.,.,TRBJ2-3,TGCGCCAGCAGTGAGACTACAACAGATACGCAGTATTTT,CASSETTTDTQYF
TRBV6-9,TRBD1,.,TRBJ1-5,TGTGCCAGCAGCTCGGGACAGGGGAACAATCAGCCCCAGCATTTT,CASSSGQGNNQPQHF
TRBV2,.,.,TRBJ1-1,TGTGCCAGCAGTGAAGAACAGGAAGCTTTCTTT,CASSEEQEAFF
TRBV7-2,.,.,TRBJ2-2,TGTGCCAGCAGGGACCCTAGCGAGCCCGGGGAGCTGTTTTTT,CASRDPSEPGELFF
TRBV4-2,TRBD1,.,TRBJ1-2,TGTGCCAGCAGCCAACTGACAGGGACCAATGGCTACACCTTC,CASSQLTGTNGYTF
TRBV28,TRBD2,.,TRBJ2-2,TGTGCCAGCAGTGGACTAGCGGGAGTGTACGGGGAGCTGTTTTTT,CASSGLAGVYGELFF
TRBV9,.,.,TRBJ1-2,TGTGCCAGCAGCGTAGGTGGGGGGAACTATGGCTACACCTTC,CASSVGGGNYGYTF
TRBV7-9,TRBD1,.,TRBJ1-2,TGTGCCAGCAGCTTACTCAACCGGGACAGGGACTATGGCTACACCTTC,CASSLLNRDRDYGYTF
TRBV15,.,.,TRBJ1-2,TGTGCCACCAGCAGAGATTTGAGCCCCCTACTGGGCTACACCTTC,CATSRDLSPLLGYTF
TRBV7-9,TRBD1,.,TRBJ1-1,TGTGCCAGCAGCTCTTGGACAGGGAGCACTGAAGCTTTCTTT,CASSSWTGSTEAFF
TRBV6-1,.,.,TRBJ2-1,TGTGCCAGCAGTGAACTCGGCGGGGCGAACAATGAGCAGTTCTTC,CASSELGGANNEQFF
TRBV28,TRBD1,once,TRBJ1-4,TGTGCCAGCAGTTTGGGACAGGGAGGACTTGAAAAACTGTTTTTT,CASSLGQGGLEKLFF
TRBV19,.,.,TRBJ1-5,TGTGCCAGTAGTAGCCCACAGGGCACGAATCAGCCCCAGCATTTT,CASSSPQGTNQPQHF
TRBV6-5,.,.,TRBJ1-6,TGTGCCAGCAGTTATAAGACAACAAAGGATTCACCCCTCCACTTT,CASSYKTTKDSPLHF
TRBV10-3,.,.,TRBJ2-5,TGTGCCATCAGTGACATAAAGGATTTTGGGGCAGAGACCCAGTACTTC,CAISDIKDFGAETQYF
TRBV11-2,TRBD2,once,TRBJ2-7,TGTGCCAGCAGCCCCATAAGTAGAAAGCGGGGGGCCTCCTACGAGCAGTACTTC,CASSPISRKRGASYEQYF
TRBV5-1,TRBD2,.,TRBJ2-7,TGCGCCAGCACGGGGGATAGACTAGCGGGAGCCCACGAGCAGTACTTC,CASTGDRLAGAHEQYF
TRBV5-1,.,.,TRBJ2-7,TGCGCCAGCAGCTTGGACCCGGGACATTACTACGAGCAGTACTTC,CASSLDPGHYYEQYF
TRBV18,.,.,TRBJ1-5,TGTGCCAGCTCAAGGGGACTGGATCAGCCCCAGCATTTT,CASSRGLDQPQHF
TRBV10-3,TRBD1,once,TRBJ1-5,TGTGCCATCAGTGTAGGGGACAGTCCGAATCAGCCCCAGCATTTT,CAISVGDSPNQPQHF
TRBV27,TRBD1,.,TRBJ2-2,TGTGCCAGCAGGTCAGGACAGGGGGTTGTCGGGGAGCTGTTTTTT,CASRSGQGVVGELFF